The clone carrying this TCR beta chain has a count of ten or more. The antigen is not known. This record belongs to a study of T cells after yellow fever vaccination. The study's findings and limits: Once the booster was given, most primary-vaccination clones reappeared, at around 96% for CD4 and roughly 85% for CD8.

Via MiXCR, TCRdb re-called the 5' RACE reads, giving one row per CDR3 protein. The sample records about 300,000 distinct CDR3 sequences, 7.5% to 9.5% being singletons. The CDR3 has 12 amino acids. V was clipped by 6 bases and J by 7 bases, with 10 bases between them. Germline CDR1 reads SNHLY; CDR2 reads FYNNEI. This sequence joins TRBV2 and TRBJ1-5; D is unclear. Here the sequenced sample was CD4+ T cells sorted from PBMCs, taken 5 days after the yellow fever booster vaccination. The sequence was obtained from a man between 18 and 35 years old who received the YFV17D yellow fever vaccine. CDR3 in amino acids: CASSRVDQPQHF. CDR3 in DNA: TGTGCCAGCAGCCGGGTCGACCAGCCCCAGCATTTT.